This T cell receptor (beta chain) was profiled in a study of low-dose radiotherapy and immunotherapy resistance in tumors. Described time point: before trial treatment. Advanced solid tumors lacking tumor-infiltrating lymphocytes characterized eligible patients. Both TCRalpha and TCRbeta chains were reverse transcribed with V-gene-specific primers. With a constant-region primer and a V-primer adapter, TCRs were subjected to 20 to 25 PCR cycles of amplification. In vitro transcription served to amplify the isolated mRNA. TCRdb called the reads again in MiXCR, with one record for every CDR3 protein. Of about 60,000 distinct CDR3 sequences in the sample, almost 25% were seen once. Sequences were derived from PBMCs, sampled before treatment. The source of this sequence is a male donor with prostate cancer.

The CDR3 nucleotides are TGTGCCAGCAGGCCCTCCCAGGGGAGGTCCGGGGAGCTGTTTTTT. Its protein is CASRPSQGRSGELFF. The chain is built from TRBV28 and TRBJ2-2, with D perhaps TRBD1 or TRBD2 (6 bases each). Germline V gene lookup returns CDR1 MDHEN and CDR2 SYDVKM. V was cut by 6 bases and J by 6 bases, with 17 bases left in between. CDR3 length: 15 residues. The whole variable domain, remainder taken from reference TRBV28 and TRBJ2-2, is DVKVTQSSRYLVKRTGEKVFLECVQDMDHENMFWYRQDPGLGLRLIYFSYDVKMKEKGDIPEGYSVSREKKERFSLILESASTNQTSMYLCASRPSQGRSGELFFGEGSRLTVL.